This T cell receptor beta chain was retrieved from a study of T cells in Graves' hyperthyroidism and ophthalmopathy. Germline assignment: CDR1 SGHTA and CDR2 FQGNSA. This CDR3 is 16 amino acids long. V was pared by 2 bases and J by 1 base, with 6 bases of the junction left unmatched. Patients aged 18 to 65 had newly diagnosed hyperthyroidism that had lasted under 2 months. From RNA transcripts, TCR beta CDR3 regions were amplified. HTBI primers were the set used in a first-round RT-PCR of the TCR CDR3. TCRdb analysed the multiplex PCR reads with MiXCR anew, one entry per CDR3 protein. The sample holds 500,000 to 750,000 distinct CDR3 sequences, 40% to 55% seen once. This clonotype came up once.

This receptor was taken from a woman younger than 30 with Graves' hyperthyroidism. The chain couples TRBV7-2 to TRBJ1-1, with 8 bases that match TRBD1. The sample consisted of peripheral blood or thyroid tissue (not recorded which). The CDR3 coding sequence is TGTGCCAGCAGCTTATGGGCAGGGGGCCCGAACACTGAAGCTTTCTTT. Residues: CASSLWAGGPNTEAFF. Based on the CDR3 plus reference TRBV7-2 and TRBJ1-1, the full variable domain is GAGVSQSPSNKVTEKGKDVELRCDPISGHTALYWYRQSLGQGLEFLIYFQGNSAPDKSGLPSDRFSAERTGGSVSTLTIQRTQQEDSAVYLCASSLWAGGPNTEAFFGQGTRLTVV.